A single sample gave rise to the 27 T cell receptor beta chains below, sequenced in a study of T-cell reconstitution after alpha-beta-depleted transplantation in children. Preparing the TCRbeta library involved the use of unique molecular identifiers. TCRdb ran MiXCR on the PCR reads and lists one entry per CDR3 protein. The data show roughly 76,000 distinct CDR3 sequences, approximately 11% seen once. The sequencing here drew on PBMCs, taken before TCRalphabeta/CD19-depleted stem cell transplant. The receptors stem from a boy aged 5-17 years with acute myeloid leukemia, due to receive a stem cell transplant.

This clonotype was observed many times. CDR3 DNA sequence: TGTGCCAGCAGTTTAAAAGGCGGCAACTATGGCTACACCTTC. Translating gives CASSLKGGNYGYTF. The chain joins TRBV27 to TRBJ1-2; D ambiguous. From germline, CDR1 is MNHEY and CDR2 SMNVEV (reference sequence). The length of the CDR3 is 14 residues. V dropped 2 bases and J dropped 2 bases, with 9 bases sitting between them.

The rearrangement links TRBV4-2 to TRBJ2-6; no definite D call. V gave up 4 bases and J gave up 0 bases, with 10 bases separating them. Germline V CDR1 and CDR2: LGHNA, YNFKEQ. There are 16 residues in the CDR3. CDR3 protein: CASSPVLDSGANVLTF. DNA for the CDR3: TGTGCCAGCAGCCCGGTTCTCGACTCTGGGGCCAACGTCCTGACTTTC.

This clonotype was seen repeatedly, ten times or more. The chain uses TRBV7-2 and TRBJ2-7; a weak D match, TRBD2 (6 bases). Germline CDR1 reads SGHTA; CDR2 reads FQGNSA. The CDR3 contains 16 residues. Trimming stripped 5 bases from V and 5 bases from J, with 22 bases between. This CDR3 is CASSPLRSQGGNEQYF. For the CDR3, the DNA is TGTGCCAGCAGCCCCCTCCGTTCGCAGGGAGGCAACGAGCAGTACTTC. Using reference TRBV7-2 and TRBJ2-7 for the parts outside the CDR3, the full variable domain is GAGVSQSPSNKVTEKGKDVELRCDPISGHTALYWYRQSLGQGLEFLIYFQGNSAPDKSGLPSDRFSAERTGGSVSTLTIQRTQQEDSAVYLCASSPLRSQGGNEQYFGPGTRLTVT.

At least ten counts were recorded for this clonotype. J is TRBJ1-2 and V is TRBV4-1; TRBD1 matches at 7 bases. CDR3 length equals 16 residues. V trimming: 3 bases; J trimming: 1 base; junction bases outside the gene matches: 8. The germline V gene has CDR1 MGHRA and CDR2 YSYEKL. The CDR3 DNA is TGCGCCAGCAGCCAGAATAGGGACAGCATTAACTATGGCTACACCTTC. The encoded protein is CASSQNRDSINYGYTF.

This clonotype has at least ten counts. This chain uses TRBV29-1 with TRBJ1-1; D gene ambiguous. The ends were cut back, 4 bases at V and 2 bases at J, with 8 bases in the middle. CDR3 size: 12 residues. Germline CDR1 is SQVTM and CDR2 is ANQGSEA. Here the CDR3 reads CSVGMANTEAFF. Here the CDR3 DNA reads TGCAGCGTTGGGATGGCTAACACTGAAGCTTTCTTT.

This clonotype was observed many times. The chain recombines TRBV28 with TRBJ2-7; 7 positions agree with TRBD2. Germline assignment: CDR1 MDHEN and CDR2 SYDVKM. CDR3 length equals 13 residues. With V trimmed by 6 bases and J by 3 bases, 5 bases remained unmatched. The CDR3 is CASSSSGNYEQYF. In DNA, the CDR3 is TGTGCCAGCAGCTCTAGCGGCAACTACGAGCAGTACTTC. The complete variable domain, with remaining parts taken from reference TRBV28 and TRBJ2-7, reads DVKVTQSSRYLVKRTGEKVFLECVQDMDHENMFWYRQDPGLGLRLIYFSYDVKMKEKGDIPEGYSVSREKKERFSLILESASTNQTSMYLCASSSSGNYEQYFGPGTRLTVT.

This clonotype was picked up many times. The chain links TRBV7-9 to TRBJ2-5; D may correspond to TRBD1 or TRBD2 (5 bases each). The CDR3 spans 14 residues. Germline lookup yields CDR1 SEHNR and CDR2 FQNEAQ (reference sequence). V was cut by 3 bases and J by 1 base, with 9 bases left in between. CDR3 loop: CASSFTRGQETQYF. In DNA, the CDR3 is TGTGCCAGCAGCTTTACTAGGGGCCAAGAGACCCAGTACTTC.

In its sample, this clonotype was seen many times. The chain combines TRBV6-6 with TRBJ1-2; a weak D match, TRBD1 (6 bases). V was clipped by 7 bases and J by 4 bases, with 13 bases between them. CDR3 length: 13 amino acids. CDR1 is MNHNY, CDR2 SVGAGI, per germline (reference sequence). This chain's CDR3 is CASTRDRSYGYTF. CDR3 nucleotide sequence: TGTGCCAGCACTCGAGACAGGAGCTATGGCTACACCTTC.

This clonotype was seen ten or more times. The CDR3 region has the DNA TGTGCCAGCAGTTTAGTTAGATTGGAGACCCAGTACTTC. Its translation is CASSLVRLETQYF. The genes are TRBV12-3 or TRBV12-4 and TRBJ2-5; D call uncertain. Trimming shortened V by 1 base and J by 5 bases, and 8 bases separated the two germline ends. The CDR3 extends over 13 amino acids.

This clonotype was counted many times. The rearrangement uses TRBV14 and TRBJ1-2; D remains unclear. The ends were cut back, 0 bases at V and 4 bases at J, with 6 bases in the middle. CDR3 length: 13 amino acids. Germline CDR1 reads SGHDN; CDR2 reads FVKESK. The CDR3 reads CASSQDLFYGYTF. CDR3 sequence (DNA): TGTGCCAGCAGCCAAGATCTCTTCTATGGCTACACCTTC.

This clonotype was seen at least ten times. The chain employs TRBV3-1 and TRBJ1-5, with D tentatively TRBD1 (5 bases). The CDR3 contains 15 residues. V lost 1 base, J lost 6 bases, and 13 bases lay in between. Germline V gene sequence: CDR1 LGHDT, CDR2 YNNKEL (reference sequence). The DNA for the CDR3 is TGTGCCAGCAGCCAAGGGGGGGGGAGCGGTCAGCCCCAGCATTTT. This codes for CASSQGGGSGQPQHF.

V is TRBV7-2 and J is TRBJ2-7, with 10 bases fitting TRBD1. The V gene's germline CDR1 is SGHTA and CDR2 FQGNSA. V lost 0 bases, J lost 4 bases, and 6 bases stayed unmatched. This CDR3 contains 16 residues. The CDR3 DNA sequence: TGTGCCAGCAGCTTAGCCGGGACAGGGGTTGTATACGAGCAGTACTTC. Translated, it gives CASSLAGTGVVYEQYF.

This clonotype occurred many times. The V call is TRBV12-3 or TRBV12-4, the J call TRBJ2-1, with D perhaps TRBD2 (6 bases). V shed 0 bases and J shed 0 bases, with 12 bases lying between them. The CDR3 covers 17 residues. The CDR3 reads CASSLAAGRISYNEQFF. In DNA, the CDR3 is TGTGCCAGCAGTTTAGCTGCGGGGCGGATCTCCTACAATGAGCAGTTCTTC.

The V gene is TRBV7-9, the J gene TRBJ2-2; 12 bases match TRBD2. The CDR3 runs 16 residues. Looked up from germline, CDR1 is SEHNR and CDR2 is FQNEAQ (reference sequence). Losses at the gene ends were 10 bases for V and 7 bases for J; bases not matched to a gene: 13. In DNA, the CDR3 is TGTGCCACCCAGCTTAGTGGACTAGCGGGGTTCGGGGAGCTGTTTTTT. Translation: CATQLSGLAGFGELFF.

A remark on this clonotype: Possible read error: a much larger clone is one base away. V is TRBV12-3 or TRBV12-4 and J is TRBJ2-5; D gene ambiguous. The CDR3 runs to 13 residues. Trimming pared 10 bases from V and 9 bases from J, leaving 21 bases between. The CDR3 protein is CAISPGYRSAQYF. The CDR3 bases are TGTGCCATCAGCCCCGGCTATCGAAGCGCCCAGTACTTC.

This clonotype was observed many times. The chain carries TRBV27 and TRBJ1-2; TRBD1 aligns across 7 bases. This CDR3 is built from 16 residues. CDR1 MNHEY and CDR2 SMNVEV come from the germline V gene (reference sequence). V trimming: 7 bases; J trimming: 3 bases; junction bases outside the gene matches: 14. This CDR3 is CASTPYRGQLYYGYTF. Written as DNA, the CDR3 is TGTGCCAGCACCCCGTACCGGGGACAGTTATACTATGGCTACACCTTC.

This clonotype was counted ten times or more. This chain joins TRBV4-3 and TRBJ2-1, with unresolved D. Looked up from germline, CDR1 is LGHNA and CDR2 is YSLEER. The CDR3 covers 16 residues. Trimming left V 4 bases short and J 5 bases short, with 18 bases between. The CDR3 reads CASSLVVRAANNEQFF. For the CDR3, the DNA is TGCGCCAGCAGCCTCGTCGTCCGGGCCGCTAACAATGAGCAGTTCTTC.

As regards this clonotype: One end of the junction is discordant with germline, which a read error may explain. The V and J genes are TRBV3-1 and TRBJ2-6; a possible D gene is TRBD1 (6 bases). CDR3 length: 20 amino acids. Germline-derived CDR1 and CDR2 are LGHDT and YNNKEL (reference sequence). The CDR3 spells CATSQVRQAHFSGGANVLTF. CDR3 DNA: TGTGCCACCAGCCAAGTCCGACAGGCGCATTTCTCAGGTGGGGCCAACGTCCTGACTTTC.

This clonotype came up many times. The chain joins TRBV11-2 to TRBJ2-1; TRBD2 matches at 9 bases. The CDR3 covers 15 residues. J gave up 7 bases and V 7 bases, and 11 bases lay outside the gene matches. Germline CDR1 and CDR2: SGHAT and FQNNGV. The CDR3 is CASTKSGGRQNEQFF. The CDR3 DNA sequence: TGTGCCAGCACCAAAAGCGGGGGGCGACAAAATGAGCAGTTCTTC.

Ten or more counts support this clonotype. CDR3 in amino acids: CASSKGGEFSEQFF. CDR3 nucleotide sequence: TGTGCCAGCTCAAAAGGGGGGGAGTTTTCTGAGCAGTTCTTC. The gene calls are TRBV12-3 or TRBV12-4 and TRBJ2-1; D is possibly TRBD2 (7 bases). The V end lost 8 bases, the J end lost 9 bases, and 20 bases lay between the germline ends. The length of the CDR3 is 14 residues.

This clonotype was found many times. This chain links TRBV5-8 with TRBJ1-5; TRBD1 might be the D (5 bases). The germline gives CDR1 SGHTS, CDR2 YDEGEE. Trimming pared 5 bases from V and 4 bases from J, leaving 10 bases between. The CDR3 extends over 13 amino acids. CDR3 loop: CASRNRMNQPQHF. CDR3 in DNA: TGTGCCAGCAGGAACAGGATGAATCAGCCCCAGCATTTT.

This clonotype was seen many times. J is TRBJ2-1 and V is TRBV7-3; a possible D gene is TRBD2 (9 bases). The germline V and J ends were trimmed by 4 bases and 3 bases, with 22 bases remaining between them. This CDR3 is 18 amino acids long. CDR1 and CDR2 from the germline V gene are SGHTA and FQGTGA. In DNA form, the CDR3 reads TGTGCCAGCAGCTCCCAGGGGGCGGGAGGGCCTCACTACAATGAGCAGTTCTTC. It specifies CASSSQGAGGPHYNEQFF. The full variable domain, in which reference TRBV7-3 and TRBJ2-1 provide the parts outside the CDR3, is GAGVSQTPSNKVTEKGKYVELRCDPISGHTALYWYRQSLGQGPEFLIYFQGTGAADDSGLPNDRFFAVRPEGSVSTLKIQRTERGDSAVYLCASSSQGAGGPHYNEQFFGPGTRLTVL.

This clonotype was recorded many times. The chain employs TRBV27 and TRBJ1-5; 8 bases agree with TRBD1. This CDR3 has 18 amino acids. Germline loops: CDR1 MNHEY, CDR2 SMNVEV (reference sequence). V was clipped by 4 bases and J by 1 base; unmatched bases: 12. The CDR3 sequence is CASSSRRTGSKSNQPQHF. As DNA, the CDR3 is TGTGCCAGCAGTTCCCGGCGGACAGGGAGCAAAAGCAATCAGCCCCAGCATTTT.

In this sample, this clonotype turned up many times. The CDR3 DNA follows: TGCAGCGCCAATCGGGGAGGGGCCGAGCAGTACTTC. It is translated as CSANRGGAEQYF. The chain uses TRBV29-1 and TRBJ2-7; 7 positions agree with TRBD2. V lost 7 bases to trimming and J lost 6 bases; unmatched junction nucleotides: 9. Germline values: CDR1 SQVTM, CDR2 ANQGSEA. CDR3 size: 12 residues.

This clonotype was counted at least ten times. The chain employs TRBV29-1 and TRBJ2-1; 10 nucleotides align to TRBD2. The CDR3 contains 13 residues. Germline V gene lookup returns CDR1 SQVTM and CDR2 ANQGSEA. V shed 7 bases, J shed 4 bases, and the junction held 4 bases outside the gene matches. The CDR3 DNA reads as TGCAGCGCGTCTAGCGGGGGATACAATGAGCAGTTCTTC. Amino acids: CSASSGGYNEQFF.

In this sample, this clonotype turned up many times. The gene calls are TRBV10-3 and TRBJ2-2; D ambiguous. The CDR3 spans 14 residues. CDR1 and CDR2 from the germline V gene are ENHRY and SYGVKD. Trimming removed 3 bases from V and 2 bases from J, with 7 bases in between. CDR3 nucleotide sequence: TGTGCCATCAGTGACCCAGGAAACACCGGGGAGCTGTTTTTT. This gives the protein CAISDPGNTGELFF.

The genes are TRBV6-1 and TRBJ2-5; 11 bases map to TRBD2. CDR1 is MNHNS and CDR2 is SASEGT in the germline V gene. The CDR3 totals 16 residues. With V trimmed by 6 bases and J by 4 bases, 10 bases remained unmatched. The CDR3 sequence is CASSPKLAGAAETQYF. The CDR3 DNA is TGTGCCAGCAGCCCTAAACTAGCGGGAGCGGCAGAGACCCAGTACTTC.